This T cell receptor (beta chain) was sequenced in a study of graft-versus-host responses after intestinal transplantation. Whole-study context: As for transplant type, recipients had multivisceral, liver-intestinal, or isolated intestinal grafts. The study gave all recipients anti-thymocyte globulin induction, then tacrolimus and steroids for about 3 years.

Measured with immunoSEQ multiplex PCR; TCRdb has only the in-frame clones, and not every one. This sample has 65,000 to 90,000 clones; around 93% occur once, and the top ten carry around 0.36%. The germline V gene has CDR1 SGDLS and CDR2 YYNGEE. This CDR3 is 13 amino acids long. J lost 5 bases, V lost 3 bases, and 3 bases had no gene match. Overall study results and limits: Early post-transplant HvG declines tracked with peak circulating GvH clone levels.

As to this clone: Its antigen is still unknown.

The sequence was obtained from a human donor who was the organ donor for an intestinal transplant. The sample consisted of unstimulated CD8+ T cells sorted from spleen or lymph node cells, taken before transplant. The chain employs TRBV9 and TRBJ1-1, with 8 bases fitting TRBD1. The CDR3 protein is CASSETGGTEAFF. CDR3 DNA sequence: TGTGCCAGCAGCGAAACAGGGGGAACTGAAGCTTTCTTT.